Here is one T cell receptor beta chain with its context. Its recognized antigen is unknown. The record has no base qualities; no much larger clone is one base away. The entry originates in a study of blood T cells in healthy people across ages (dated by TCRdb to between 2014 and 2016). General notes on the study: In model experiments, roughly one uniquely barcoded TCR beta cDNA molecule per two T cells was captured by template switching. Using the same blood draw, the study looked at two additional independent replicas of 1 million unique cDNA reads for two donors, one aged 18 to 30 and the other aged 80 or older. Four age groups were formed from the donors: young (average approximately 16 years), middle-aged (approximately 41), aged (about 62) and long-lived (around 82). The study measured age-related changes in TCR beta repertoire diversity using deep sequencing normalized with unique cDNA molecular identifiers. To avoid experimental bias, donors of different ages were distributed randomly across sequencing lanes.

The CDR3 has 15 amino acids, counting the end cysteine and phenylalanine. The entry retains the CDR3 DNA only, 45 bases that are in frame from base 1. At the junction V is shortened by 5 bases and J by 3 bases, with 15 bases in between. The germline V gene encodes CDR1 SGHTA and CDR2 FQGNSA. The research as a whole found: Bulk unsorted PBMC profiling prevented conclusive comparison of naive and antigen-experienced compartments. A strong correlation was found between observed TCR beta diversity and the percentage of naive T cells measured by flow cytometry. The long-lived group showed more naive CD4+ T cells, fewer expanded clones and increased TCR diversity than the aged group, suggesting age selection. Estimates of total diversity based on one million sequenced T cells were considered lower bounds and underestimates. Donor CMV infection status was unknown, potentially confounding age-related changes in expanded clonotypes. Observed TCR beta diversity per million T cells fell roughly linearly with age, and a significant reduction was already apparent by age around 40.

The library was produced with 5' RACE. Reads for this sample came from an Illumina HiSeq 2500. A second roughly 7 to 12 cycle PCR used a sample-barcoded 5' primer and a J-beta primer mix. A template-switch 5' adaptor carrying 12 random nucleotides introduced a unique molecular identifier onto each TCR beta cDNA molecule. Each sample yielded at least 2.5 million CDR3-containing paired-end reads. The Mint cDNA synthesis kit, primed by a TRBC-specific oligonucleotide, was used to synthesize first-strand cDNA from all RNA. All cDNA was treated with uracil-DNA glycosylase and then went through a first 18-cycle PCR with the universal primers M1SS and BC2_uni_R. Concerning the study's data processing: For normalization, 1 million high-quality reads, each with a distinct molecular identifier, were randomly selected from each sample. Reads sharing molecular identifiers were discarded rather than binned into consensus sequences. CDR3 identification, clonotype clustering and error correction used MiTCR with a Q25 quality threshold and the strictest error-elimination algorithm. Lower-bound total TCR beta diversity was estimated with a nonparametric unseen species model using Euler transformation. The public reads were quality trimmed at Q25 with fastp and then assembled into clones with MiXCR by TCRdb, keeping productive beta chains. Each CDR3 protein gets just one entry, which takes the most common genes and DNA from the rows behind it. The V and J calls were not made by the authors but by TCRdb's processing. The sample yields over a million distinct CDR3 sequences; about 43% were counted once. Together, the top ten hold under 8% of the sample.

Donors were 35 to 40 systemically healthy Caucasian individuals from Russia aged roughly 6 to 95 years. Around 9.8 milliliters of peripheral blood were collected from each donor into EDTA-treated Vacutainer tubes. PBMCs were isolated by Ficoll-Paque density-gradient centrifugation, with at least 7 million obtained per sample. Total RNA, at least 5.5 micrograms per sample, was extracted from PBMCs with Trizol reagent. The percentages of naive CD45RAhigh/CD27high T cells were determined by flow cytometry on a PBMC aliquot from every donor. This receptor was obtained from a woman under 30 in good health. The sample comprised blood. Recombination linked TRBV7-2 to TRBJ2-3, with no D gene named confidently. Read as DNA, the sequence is TGTGCCAGCAGCCCGATCATCTCGGGTACAGATACGCAGTATTTT. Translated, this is CASSPIISGTDTQYF. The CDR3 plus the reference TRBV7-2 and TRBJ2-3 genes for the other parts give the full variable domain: GAGVSQSPSNKVTEKGKDVELRCDPISGHTALYWYRQSLGQGLEFLIYFQGNSAPDKSGLPSDRFSAERTGGSVSTLTIQRTQQEDSAVYLCASSPIISGTDTQYFGPGTRLTVL.